The T cell receptor (beta chain) under discussion was sequenced for a study of immune evolution from preneoplasia to lung adenocarcinoma. Deletions cut 6 bases from V and 4 bases from J, with 22 bases between. The CDR3 loop spans 18 amino acids. Per the germline V gene, CDR1 is SGHAT and CDR2 is FQNNGV. Findings and caveats of the study: Normal lung had the highest top T cell clone frequencies. Highest clonality occurred in KRAS-mutant, not EGFR-mutant or double wild-type, nodules.

Two lung cancer pathologists independently confirmed each histologic diagnosis. After pathologic assessment, macro-dissection selected premalignant or tumor cells for extraction. Concerning this clone itself: The antigen remains undetermined.

This table comes from immunoSEQ multiplex PCR, and its TCRdb copy is limited to in-frame clones, with some not included. The sample has roughly 40,000 clones, 60% to 75% seen once. This receptor was taken from a person in their sixties with lung adenocarcinoma. This sequence joins TRBV11-2 and TRBJ2-6; D possibly corresponds to TRBD2 (5 bases). The sample comprised FFPE invasive lung adenocarcinoma tissue. CDR3 protein: CASSSGEWLPLGANVLTF. The CDR3 bases are TGTGCCAGCAGTTCCGGGGAGTGGCTCCCGTTGGGGGCCAACGTCCTGACTTTC.